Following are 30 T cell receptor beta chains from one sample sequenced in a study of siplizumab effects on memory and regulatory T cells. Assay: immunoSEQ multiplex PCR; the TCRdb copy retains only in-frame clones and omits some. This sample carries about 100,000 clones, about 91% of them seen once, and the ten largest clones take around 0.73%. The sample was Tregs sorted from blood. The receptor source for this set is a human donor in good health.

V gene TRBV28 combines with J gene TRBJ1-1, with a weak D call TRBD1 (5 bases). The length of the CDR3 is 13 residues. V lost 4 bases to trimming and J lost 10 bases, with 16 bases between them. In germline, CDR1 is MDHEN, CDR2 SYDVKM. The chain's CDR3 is CASSWRGTYGAFF. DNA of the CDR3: TGTGCCAGCAGTTGGCGGGGGACTTATGGAGCTTTCTTT.

CDR3 residues: CASSANSYGYTF. The CDR3 region has the DNA TGTGCCAGTAGTGCGAACAGCTATGGCTACACCTTC. The chain uses TRBV19 and TRBJ1-2; unclear D gene. V was shortened by 5 bases and J by 4 bases, with 8 bases between the two germline ends. This CDR3 spans 12 amino acids. Germline CDR1 LNHDA, CDR2 SQIVND (reference sequence).

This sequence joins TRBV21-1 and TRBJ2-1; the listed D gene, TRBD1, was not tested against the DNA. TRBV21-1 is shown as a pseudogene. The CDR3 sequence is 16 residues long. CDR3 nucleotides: TGTGCCAGCAGCAGCCTGACCGGGACATACTACAATGAGCAGTTCTTC. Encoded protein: CASSSLTGTYYNEQFF.

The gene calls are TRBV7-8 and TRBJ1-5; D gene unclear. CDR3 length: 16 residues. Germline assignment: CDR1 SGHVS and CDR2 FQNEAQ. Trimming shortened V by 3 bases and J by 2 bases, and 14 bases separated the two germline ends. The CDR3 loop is CASSLASGIGNQPQHF. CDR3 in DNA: TGTGCCAGCAGCTTGGCATCGGGAATAGGCAATCAGCCCCAGCATTTT.

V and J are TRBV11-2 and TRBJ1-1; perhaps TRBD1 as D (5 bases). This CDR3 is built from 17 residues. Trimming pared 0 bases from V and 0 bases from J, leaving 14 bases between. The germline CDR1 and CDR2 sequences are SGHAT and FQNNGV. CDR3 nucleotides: TGTGCCAGCAGCTTAGATCGGGCAGGGCGGATGAACACTGAAGCTTTCTTT. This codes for CASSLDRAGRMNTEAFF.

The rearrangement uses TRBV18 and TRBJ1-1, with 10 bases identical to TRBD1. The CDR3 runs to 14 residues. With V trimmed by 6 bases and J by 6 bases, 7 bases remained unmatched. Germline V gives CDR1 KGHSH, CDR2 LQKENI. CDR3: CASSYRDRGAEAFF. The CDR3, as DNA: TGTGCCAGCTCCTACCGGGACAGGGGTGCTGAAGCTTTCTTT.

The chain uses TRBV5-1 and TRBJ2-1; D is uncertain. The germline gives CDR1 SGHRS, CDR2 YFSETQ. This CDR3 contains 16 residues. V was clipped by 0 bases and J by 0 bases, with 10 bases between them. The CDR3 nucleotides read TGCGCCAGCAGCTTGGTTCGCGCGAGCTCCTACAATGAGCAGTTCTTC. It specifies CASSLVRASSYNEQFF.

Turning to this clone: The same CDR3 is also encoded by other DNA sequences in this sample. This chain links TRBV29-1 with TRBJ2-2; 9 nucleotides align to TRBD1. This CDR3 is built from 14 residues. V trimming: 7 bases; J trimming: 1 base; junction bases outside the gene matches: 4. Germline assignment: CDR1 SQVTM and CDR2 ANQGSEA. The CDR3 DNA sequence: TGCAGCGCCAGACAGGGGGTGAACACCGGGGAGCTGTTTTTT. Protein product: CSARQGVNTGELFF.

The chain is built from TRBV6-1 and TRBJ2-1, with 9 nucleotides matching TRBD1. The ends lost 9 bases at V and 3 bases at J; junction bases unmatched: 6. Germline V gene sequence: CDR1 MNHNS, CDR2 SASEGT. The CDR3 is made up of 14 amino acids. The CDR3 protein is CASGQGSGYNEQFF. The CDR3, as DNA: TGTGCCAGTGGACAGGGGTCGGGCTACAATGAGCAGTTCTTC.

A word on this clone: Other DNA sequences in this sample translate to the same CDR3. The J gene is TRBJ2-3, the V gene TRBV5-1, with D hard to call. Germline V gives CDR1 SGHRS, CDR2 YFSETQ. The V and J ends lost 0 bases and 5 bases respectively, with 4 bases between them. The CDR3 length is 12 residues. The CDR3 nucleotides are TGCGCCAGCAGCTTGGTCGGAGATACGCAGTATTTT. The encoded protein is CASSLVGDTQYF.

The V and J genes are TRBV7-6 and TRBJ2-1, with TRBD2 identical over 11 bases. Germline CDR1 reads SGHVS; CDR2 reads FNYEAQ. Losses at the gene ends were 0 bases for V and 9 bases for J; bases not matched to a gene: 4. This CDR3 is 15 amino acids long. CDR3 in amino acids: CASSLAWLAGGEQFF. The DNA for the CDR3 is TGTGCCAGCAGCTTAGCGTGGCTAGCGGGAGGTGAGCAGTTCTTC.

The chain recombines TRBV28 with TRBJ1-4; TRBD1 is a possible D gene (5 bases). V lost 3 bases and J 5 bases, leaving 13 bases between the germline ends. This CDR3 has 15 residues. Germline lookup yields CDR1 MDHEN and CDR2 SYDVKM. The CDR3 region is CASSLYTGVNEKLFF. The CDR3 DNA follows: TGTGCCAGCAGTTTGTATACGGGGGTAAATGAAAAACTGTTTTTT. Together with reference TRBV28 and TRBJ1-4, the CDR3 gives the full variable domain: DVKVTQSSRYLVKRTGEKVFLECVQDMDHENMFWYRQDPGLGLRLIYFSYDVKMKEKGDIPEGYSVSREKKERFSLILESASTNQTSMYLCASSLYTGVNEKLFFGSGTQLSVL.

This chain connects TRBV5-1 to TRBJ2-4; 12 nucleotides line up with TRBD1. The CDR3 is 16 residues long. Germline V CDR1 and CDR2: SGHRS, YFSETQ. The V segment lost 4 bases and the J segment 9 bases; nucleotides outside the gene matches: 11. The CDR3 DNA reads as TGCGCCAGCAGCAGGGGGACAGGGGGCGTTTCAGGCATTCAGTACTTC. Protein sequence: CASSRGTGGVSGIQYF.

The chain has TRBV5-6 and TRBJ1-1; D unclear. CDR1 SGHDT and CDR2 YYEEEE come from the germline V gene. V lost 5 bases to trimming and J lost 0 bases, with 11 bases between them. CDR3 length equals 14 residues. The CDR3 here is CASRLQIVNTEAFF. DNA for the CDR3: TGTGCCAGCAGATTACAGATAGTGAACACTGAAGCTTTCTTT.

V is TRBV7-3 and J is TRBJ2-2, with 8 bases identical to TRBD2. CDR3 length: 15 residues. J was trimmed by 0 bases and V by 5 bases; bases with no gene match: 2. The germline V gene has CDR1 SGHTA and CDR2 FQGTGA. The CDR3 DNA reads TGTGCCAGCAGCATGGGACTAGCGAACACCGGGGAGCTGTTTTTT. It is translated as CASSMGLANTGELFF.

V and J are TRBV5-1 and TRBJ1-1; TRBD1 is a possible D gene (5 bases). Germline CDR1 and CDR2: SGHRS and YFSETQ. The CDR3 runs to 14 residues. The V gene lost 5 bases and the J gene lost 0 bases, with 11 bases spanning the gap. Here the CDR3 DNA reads TGCGCCAGCAGTTCAGGGCGGATGAACACTGAAGCTTTCTTT. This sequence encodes CASSSGRMNTEAFF.

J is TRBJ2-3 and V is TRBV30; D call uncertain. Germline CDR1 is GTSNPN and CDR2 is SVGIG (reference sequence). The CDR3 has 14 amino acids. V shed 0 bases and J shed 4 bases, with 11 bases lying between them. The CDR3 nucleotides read TGTGCCTGGAGTGTCCCTCAACTGTCAGATACGCAGTATTTT. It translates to CAWSVPQLSDTQYF.

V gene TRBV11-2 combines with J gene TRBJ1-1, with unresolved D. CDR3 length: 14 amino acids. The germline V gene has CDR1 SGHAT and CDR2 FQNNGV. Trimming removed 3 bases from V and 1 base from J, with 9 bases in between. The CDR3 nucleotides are TGTGCCAGCAGCTTTTTTTTTGGGAACACTGAAGCTTTCTTT. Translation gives CASSFFFGNTEAFF.

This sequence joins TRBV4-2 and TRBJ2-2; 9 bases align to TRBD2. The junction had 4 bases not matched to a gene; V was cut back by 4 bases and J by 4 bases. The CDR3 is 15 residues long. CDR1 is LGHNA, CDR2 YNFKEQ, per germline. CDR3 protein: CASSPSGRITGELFF. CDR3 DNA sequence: TGTGCCAGCAGCCCGAGCGGGAGGATCACCGGGGAGCTGTTTTTT.

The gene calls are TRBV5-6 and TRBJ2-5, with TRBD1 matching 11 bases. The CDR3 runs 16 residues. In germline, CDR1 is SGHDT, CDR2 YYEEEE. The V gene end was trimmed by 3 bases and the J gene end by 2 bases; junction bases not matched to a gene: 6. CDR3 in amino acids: CASSYGTGGFQETQYF. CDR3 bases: TGTGCCAGCAGCTACGGGACAGGGGGGTTTCAAGAGACCCAGTACTTC. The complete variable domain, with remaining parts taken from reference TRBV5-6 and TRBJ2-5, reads DAGVTQSPTHLIKTRGQQVTLRCSPKSGHDTVSWYQQALGQGPQFIFQYYEEEERQRGNFPDRFSGHQFPNYSSELNVNALLLGDSALYLCASSYGTGGFQETQYFGPGTRLLVL.

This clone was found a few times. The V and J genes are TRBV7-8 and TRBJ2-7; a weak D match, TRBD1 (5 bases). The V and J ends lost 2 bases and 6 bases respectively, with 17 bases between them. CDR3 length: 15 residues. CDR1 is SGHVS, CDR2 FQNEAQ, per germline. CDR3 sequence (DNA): TGTGCCAGCAGCTTAAGGGGATGGGGCAGTGGCGAGCAGTACTTC. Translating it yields CASSLRGWGSGEQYF.

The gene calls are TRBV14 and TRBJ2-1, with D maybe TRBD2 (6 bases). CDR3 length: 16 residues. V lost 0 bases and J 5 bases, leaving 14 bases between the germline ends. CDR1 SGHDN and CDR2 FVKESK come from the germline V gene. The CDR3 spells CASSQEVWTMDNEQFF. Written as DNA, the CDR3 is TGTGCCAGCAGCCAAGAAGTCTGGACTATGGACAATGAGCAGTTCTTC.

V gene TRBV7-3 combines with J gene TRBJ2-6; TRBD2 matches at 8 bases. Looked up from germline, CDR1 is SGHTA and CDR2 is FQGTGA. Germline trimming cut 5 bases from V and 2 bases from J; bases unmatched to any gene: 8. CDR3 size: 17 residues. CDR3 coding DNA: TGTGCCAGCAGCCCAGACGGGAGGGCCCCTGGGGCCAACGTCCTGACTTTC. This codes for CASSPDGRAPGANVLTF.

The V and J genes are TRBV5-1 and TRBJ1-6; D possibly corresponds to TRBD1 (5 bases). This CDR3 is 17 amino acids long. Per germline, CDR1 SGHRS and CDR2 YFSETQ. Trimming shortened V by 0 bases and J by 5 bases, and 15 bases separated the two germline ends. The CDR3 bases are TGCGCCAGCAGCTTGGCCCCAGGGCCTGAACATAATTCACCCCTCCACTTT. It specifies CASSLAPGPEHNSPLHF.

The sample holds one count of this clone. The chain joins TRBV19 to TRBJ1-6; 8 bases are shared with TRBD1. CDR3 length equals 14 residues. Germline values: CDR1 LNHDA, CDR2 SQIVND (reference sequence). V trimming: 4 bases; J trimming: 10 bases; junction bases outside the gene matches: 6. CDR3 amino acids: CASSSGTGGSPLHF. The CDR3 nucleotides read TGTGCCAGTAGTAGCGGGACAGGAGGGTCACCCCTCCACTTT.

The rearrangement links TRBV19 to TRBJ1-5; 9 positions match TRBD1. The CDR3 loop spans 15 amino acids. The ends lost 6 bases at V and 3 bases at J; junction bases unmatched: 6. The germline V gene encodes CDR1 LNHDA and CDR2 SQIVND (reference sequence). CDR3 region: CASSNRGLFNQPQHF. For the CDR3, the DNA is TGTGCCAGTAGCAACAGGGGGCTGTTCAATCAGCCCCAGCATTTT. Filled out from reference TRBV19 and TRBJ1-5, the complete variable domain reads DGGITQSPKYLFRKEGQNVTLSCEQNLNHDAMYWYRQDPGQGLRLIYYSQIVNDFQKGDIAEGYSVSREKKESFPLTVTSAQKNPTAFYLCASSNRGLFNQPQHFGDGTRLSIL.

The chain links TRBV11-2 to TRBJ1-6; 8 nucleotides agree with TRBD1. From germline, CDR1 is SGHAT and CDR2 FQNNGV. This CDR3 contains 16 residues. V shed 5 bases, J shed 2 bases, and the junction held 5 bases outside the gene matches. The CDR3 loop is CASSVQGVAYNSPLHF. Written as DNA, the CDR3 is TGTGCCAGCAGCGTACAGGGGGTGGCCTATAATTCACCCCTCCACTTT.

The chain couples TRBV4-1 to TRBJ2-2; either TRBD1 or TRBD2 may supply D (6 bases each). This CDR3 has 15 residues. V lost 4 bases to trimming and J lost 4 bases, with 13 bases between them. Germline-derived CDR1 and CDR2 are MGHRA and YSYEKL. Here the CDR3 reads CASSPHSGATGELFF. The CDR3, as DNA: TGCGCCAGCAGCCCTCACTCGGGGGCCACCGGGGAGCTGTTTTTT.

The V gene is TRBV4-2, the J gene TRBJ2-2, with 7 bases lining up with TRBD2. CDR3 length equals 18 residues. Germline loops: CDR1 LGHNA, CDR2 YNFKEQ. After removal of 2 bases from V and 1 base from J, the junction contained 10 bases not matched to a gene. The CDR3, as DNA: TGTGCCAGCAGCCAATGGGGACTAACGCTTGTGAACACCGGGGAGCTGTTTTTT. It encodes CASSQWGLTLVNTGELFF.

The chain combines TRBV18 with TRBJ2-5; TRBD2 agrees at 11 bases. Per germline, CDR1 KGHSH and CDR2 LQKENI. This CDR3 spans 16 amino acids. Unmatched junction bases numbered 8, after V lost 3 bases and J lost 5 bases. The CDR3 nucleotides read TGTGCCAGCTCACCCCCGAGACTAGCGGGACGGGAGACCCAGTACTTC. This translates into CASSPPRLAGRETQYF.